The TCR beta chain described here comes from a study of shared clonotypes between healthy human individuals. The germline V gene has CDR1 SNHLY and CDR2 FYNNEI. The CDR3 has 15 residues. V shed 6 bases, J shed 0 bases, and the junction held 3 bases outside the gene matches. Generated by immunoSEQ multiplex PCR, the TCRdb table keeps only in-frame clones and is missing some. The sample yields 2 million or so clones, 85% to 95% seen once. Note on this clone: The sample contains more than one DNA sequence encoding this CDR3.

The material sequenced was naive CD4+ T cells sorted from blood. Regarding subset: CD45RA+ positively selected. This clonotype was obtained from a man between 18 and 29 years old in good health. The rearrangement links TRBV2 to TRBJ1-5, with 9 positions matching TRBD1. The CDR3 DNA follows: TGTGCCAGCAGGGGACAGGGACTTAGCAATCAGCCCCAGCATTTT. Protein sequence: CASRGQGLSNQPQHF.